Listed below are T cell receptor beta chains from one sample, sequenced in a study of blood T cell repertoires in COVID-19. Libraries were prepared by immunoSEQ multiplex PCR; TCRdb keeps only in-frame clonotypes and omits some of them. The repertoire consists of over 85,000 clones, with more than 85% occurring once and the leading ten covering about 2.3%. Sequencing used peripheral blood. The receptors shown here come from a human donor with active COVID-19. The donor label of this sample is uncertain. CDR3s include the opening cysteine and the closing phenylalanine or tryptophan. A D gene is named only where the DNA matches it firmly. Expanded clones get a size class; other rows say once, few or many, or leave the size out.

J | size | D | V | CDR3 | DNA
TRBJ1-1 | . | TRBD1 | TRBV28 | CASSHDRGLEAFF | TGTGCCAGCAGTCATGACAGGGGGCTTGAAGCTTTCTTT
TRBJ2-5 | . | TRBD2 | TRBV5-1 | CASSLDGGTQETQYF | TGCGCCAGCAGCTTGGACGGGGGGACGCAAGAGACCCAGTACTTC
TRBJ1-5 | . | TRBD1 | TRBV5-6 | CASRPTGGSDQPQHF | TGTGCCAGCAGACCCACAGGGGGCTCTGATCAGCCCCAGCATTTT
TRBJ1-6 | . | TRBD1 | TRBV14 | CASSQVGGKGARESSYNSPLHF | TGTGCCAGCAGCCAAGTCGGTGGTAAGGGGGCTCGCGAAAGCTCCTATAATTCACCCCTCCACTTT
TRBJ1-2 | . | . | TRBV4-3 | CASSQDRQGGGYTF | TGCGCCAGCAGCCAAGACCGGCAGGGAGGTGGCTACACCTTC
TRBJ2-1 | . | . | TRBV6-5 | CASSYSAYGGEQFF | TGTGCCAGCAGTTACTCGGCGTATGGAGGGGAGCAGTTCTTC
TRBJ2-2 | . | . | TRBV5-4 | CASSLDREDTGELFF | TGTGCCAGCAGCTTGGATCGAGAAGACACCGGGGAGCTGTTTTTT
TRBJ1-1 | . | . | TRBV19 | CASSIVGGTNTEAFF | TGTGCCAGTAGTATAGTCGGAGGGACGAACACTGAAGCTTTCTTT
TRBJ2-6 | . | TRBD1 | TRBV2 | CASNWGTEYSGANVLTF | TGTGCCAGCAATTGGGGGACAGAGTACTCTGGGGCCAACGTCCTGACTTTC
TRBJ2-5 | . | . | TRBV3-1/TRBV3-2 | CASSQGVLAGQETQYF | TGTGCCAGCAGCCAAGGAGTGCTAGCTGGGCAAGAGACCCAGTACTTC
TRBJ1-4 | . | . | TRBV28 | CASSLGRANEKLFF | TGTGCCAGCAGTTTAGGCAGGGCTAATGAAAAACTGTTTTTT
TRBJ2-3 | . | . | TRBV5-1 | CASSLDRGSGDTQYF | TGCGCCAGCAGCTTGGACCGAGGGAGTGGGGATACGCAGTATTTT
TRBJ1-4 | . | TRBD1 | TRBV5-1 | CASSLGGQGNEKLFF | TGCGCCAGCAGCTTGGGGGGACAGGGTAATGAAAAACTGTTTTTT
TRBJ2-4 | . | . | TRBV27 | CASGKEAIGNIQYF | TGTGCCAGCGGTAAGGAGGCAATCGGAAACATTCAGTACTTC
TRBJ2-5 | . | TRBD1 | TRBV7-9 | CASSVVEGGTKTQYF | TGTGCCAGCAGTGTTGTGGAAGGGGGCACGAAGACCCAGTACTTC
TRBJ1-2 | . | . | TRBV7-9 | CASSLFGQGSNYGYTF | TGTGCCAGCAGCTTATTCGGACAAGGCTCTAACTATGGCTACACCTTC
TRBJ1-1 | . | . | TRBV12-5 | CASGGQLNTEAFF | TGTGCTAGTGGCGGACAGTTGAACACTGAAGCTTTCTTT
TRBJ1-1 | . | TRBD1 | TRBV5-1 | CASSGTGDTEAFF | TGCGCCAGCAGCGGGACAGGGGACACTGAAGCTTTCTTT
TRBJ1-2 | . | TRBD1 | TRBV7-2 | CASRDRGKEGYTF | TGTGCCAGCAGGGACAGGGGGAAGGAAGGCTACACCTTC
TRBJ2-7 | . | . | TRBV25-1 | CASRRGTSDEQYF | TGTGCCAGCAGGCGGGGCACCTCTGACGAGCAGTACTTC
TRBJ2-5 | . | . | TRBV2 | CATISTVVSRAAGTQYF | TGTGCCACCATCTCCACCGTCGTCTCGAGGGCCGCTGGGACCCAGTACTTC
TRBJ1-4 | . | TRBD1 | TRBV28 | CASRQGSNEKLFF | TGTGCCAGCAGACAGGGGTCTAATGAAAAACTGTTTTTT
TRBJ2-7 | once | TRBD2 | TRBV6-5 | CASRASGGTYEQYF | TGTGCCAGCAGGGCTAGCGGGGGCACCTACGAGCAGTACTTC
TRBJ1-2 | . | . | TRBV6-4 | CASSDHFGYTF | TGTGCCAGCAGTGACCACTTTGGCTACACCTTC
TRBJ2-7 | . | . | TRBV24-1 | CATRNRDGDEQYF | TGTGCCACACGCAACAGGGACGGGGACGAGCAGTACTTC
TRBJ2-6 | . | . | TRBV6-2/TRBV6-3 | CASSTRLGANVLTF | TGTGCCAGCAGTACGCGTCTTGGGGCCAACGTCCTGACTTTC
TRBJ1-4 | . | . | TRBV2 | CASRSRVTNEKLFF | TGTGCCAGCAGATCCAGGGTAACTAATGAAAAACTGTTTTTT
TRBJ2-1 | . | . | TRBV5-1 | CASSPDSYNEQFF | TGCGCCAGCAGCCCAGACTCTTACAATGAGCAGTTCTTC
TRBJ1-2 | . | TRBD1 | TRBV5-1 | CASSLSGQGSSWGYTF | TGCGCCAGCAGCTTGTCGGGACAGGGGTCTTCTTGGGGCTACACCTTC
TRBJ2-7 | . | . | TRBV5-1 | CASSLGHVATYEQYF | TGCGCCAGCAGCTTGGGACACGTCGCGACCTACGAGCAGTACTTC
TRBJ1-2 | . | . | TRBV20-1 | CSARGGPSANYGYTF | TGCAGTGCTCGTGGGGGCCCCTCAGCTAACTATGGCTACACCTTC
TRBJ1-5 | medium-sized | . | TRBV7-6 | CASSRGGDQPQHF | TGTGCCAGCAGCCGTGGGGGGGATCAGCCCCAGCATTTT
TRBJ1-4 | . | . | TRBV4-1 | CASSQARQSNEKLFF | TGCGCCAGCAGCCAAGCTCGACAGAGCAATGAAAAACTGTTTTTT
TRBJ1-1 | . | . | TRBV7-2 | CASSLWATTEAFF | TGTGCCAGCAGCTTATGGGCGACCACTGAAGCTTTCTTT
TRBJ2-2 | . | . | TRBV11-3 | CASSLTANTGELFF | TGTGCCAGCAGCTTAACAGCGAACACCGGGGAGCTGTTTTTT
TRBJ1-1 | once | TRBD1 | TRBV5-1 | CASSSEGTADTEAFF | TGCGCCAGCAGCTCGGAGGGGACAGCGGACACTGAAGCTTTCTTT